These T cell receptor beta chains were read from a single sample in a study of blood T cell repertoires in COVID-19. Using immunoSEQ multiplex PCR, the repertoire was profiled, and TCRdb retains in-frame clones only, with some absent. Of 150,000 to 160,000 clones in the sample, more than 85% are singletons; the top ten hold approximately 2.3%. Source material: peripheral blood. The receptors derive from a woman aged 65 to 85 with acute or convalescent COVID-19. CDR3s include the opening cysteine and the closing phenylalanine or tryptophan.

V: TRBV29-1; J: TRBJ1-1; CDR3: CSVRTGMNTEAFF
V: TRBV5-5; J: TRBJ1-6; CDR3: CASSTDRGPYNSPLHF
V: TRBV2; J: TRBJ1-5; CDR3: CASRLTGVQPQHF
V: TRBV19; J: TRBJ2-1; CDR3: CASSDRDEQFF
V: TRBV5-1; J: TRBJ1-2; CDR3: CASSPGGDSGIHGYTF
V: TRBV6-5; J: TRBJ1-4; CDR3: CASSYGGGMEKLFF
V: TRBV24-1; J: TRBJ1-3; CDR3: CATSDLPSERGNTIYF
V: TRBV6-2/TRBV6-3; J: TRBJ1-2; CDR3: CASSYGNSPSAGYTF
V: TRBV3-1/TRBV3-2; J: TRBJ1-4; CDR3: CASSHYRGSDEKLFF
V: TRBV2; J: TRBJ1-3; CDR3: CASSVGRGNTIYF
V: TRBV2; J: TRBJ1-2; CDR3: CASMGTARGYGYTF
V: TRBV2; J: TRBJ1-2; CDR3: CASSGQGPLYGYTF
V: TRBV7-2; J: TRBJ2-7; CDR3: CASSLATGPKYEQYF
V: TRBV13; J: TRBJ2-2; CDR3: CASSPRASGANTGELFF
V: TRBV6-5; J: TRBJ1-2; CDR3: CASVKDRVGGYTF
V: TRBV3-1/TRBV3-2; J: TRBJ2-2; CDR3: CASSPSRQGSAGELFF
V: TRBV19; J: TRBJ1-3; CDR3: CASSTGGNTIYF
V: TRBV6-5; J: TRBJ1-5; CDR3: CASSPTGGDNQPQHF
V: TRBV19; J: TRBJ1-5; CDR3: CASHSGENNQPQHF
V: TRBV6-2/TRBV6-3; J: TRBJ1-4; CDR3: CASSSPGTGSEKLFF
V: TRBV15; J: TRBJ2-1; CDR3: CATSRAPWGDYNEQFF
V: TRBV6-1; J: TRBJ2-7; CDR3: CASSEFPGVSYEQYF
V: TRBV3-1/TRBV3-2; J: TRBJ1-5; CDR3: CASSLAGNQPQHF
V: TRBV18; J: TRBJ2-7; CDR3: CASSLRQGLTYEQYF
V: TRBV4-3; J: TRBJ1-3; CDR3: CASSPAGERNTIYF
V: TRBV5-1; J: TRBJ1-1; CDR3: CASSLAGGKNTEAFF
V: TRBV2; J: TRBJ1-1; CDR3: CASSEALRGTEAFF
V: TRBV14; J: TRBJ2-1; CDR3: CASSQVAGSSYNEQFF
V: TRBV7-2; J: TRBJ2-5; CDR3: CASSLGHQGETQYF
V: TRBV25-1; J: TRBJ2-6; CDR3: CASSDRASSGANVLTF